The 24 T cell receptor beta chains below were found in one sample sequenced in a study of blood T cell repertoires in COVID-19. The method was immunoSEQ multiplex PCR; TCRdb's version includes in-frame clones alone and lacks a portion of them. The profile shows tens of thousands of clones, about 88% of them singletons. Sequences were obtained from PBMCs or T cells enriched from blood (not recorded which). Every receptor here comes from a woman in her thirties or forties who had recovered from COVID-19.

The J gene is TRBJ2-6, the V gene TRBV9; 8 positions match TRBD1. V gave up 5 bases and J gave up 1 base; unmatched junction bases: 5. The CDR3 is 16 residues long. Germline-derived CDR1 and CDR2 are SGDLS and YYNGEE. The CDR3 loop reads CASRDRQGSGANVLTF. The CDR3 region has the DNA TGTGCCAGCAGAGATAGACAGGGGTCTGGGGCCAACGTCCTGACTTTC.

Details on this clone: Other nucleotide sequences from this sample produce the same CDR3. This chain uses TRBV10-3 with TRBJ1-5, with 7 bases matching TRBD1. Germline V gene data show CDR1 as ENHRY and CDR2 as SYGVKD. J was trimmed by 0 bases and V by 8 bases; bases with no gene match: 4. The CDR3 has 14 amino acids. CDR3 nucleotides: TGTGCCATCGGTACAGGGGATAGCAATCAGCCCCAGCATTTT. Translation gives CAIGTGDSNQPQHF.

The chain joins TRBV14 to TRBJ2-4; 7 bases match TRBD1. The CDR3 is made up of 14 amino acids. After removal of 4 bases from V and 8 bases from J, the junction contained 8 bases not matched to a gene. Germline CDR1 SGHDN, CDR2 FVKESK. CDR3 loop: CASSRHTGADIQYF. Written as DNA, the CDR3 is TGTGCCAGCAGCCGCCACACAGGGGCGGACATTCAGTACTTC. The full variable domain, its missing parts supplied by reference TRBV14 and TRBJ2-4, is EAGVTQFPSHSVIEKGQTVTLRCDPISGHDNLYWYRRVMGKEIKFLLHFVKESKQDESGMPNNRFLAERTGGTYSTLKVQPAELEDSGVYFCASSRHTGADIQYFGAGTRLSVL.

V is TRBV7-9 and J is TRBJ1-1; D call uncertain. Per the germline V gene, CDR1 is SEHNR and CDR2 is FQNEAQ (reference sequence). Trimming pared 1 base from V and 5 bases from J, leaving 8 bases between. The CDR3 covers 13 residues. CDR3 amino acids: CASSLVPRTEAFF. The CDR3 DNA sequence: TGTGCCAGCAGCTTAGTCCCCAGAACTGAAGCTTTCTTT.

This clone was seen just once. The genes are TRBV14 and TRBJ1-1; unclear D gene. V lost 5 bases and J lost 3, with 19 bases in between. Germline CDR1 SGHDN, CDR2 FVKESK. The length of the CDR3 is 16 residues. The CDR3 sequence: CASSSSGEGRDTEAFF. The DNA of the CDR3 is TGTGCCAGCAGCTCCAGCGGGGAGGGTCGGGACACTGAAGCTTTCTTT.

This clone was observed a handful of times. The V and J genes are TRBV6-2 or TRBV6-3 and TRBJ2-2; D may be TRBD2 (7 bases). This CDR3 spans 14 amino acids. CDR1 is MNHEY and CDR2 is SVGEGT in the germline V gene. Trimming removed 2 bases at V and 4 bases at J, with 8 bases between. CDR3 in amino acids: CASSYRGATGELFF. The CDR3 nucleotides are TGTGCCAGCAGTTACCGGGGGGCCACCGGGGAGCTGTTTTTT.

The CDR3 DNA is TGTGCCAGTAGTGGCTCCGCCCGGGACAGGAACACTGAAGCTTTCTTT. This sequence encodes CASSGSARDRNTEAFF. The rearrangement links TRBV19 to TRBJ1-1; 7 bases are shared with TRBD1. CDR3 length equals 16 residues. Germline CDR1 reads LNHDA; CDR2 reads SQIVND (reference sequence). J lost 1 base, V lost 5 bases, and 10 bases had no gene match.

This clone showed up just a few times. This rearrangement joins TRBV25-1 to TRBJ1-1; D call uncertain. CDR1 and CDR2 from the germline V gene are MGHDK and SYGVNS. The CDR3 has 14 amino acids. The germline V and J ends were trimmed by 4 bases and 4 bases, with 13 bases remaining between them. DNA for the CDR3: TGTGCCAGCAGTGTCCTGAGGGAGACCACTGAAGCTTTCTTT. Amino acid sequence: CASSVLRETTEAFF. The whole variable domain, filled in from reference TRBV25-1 and TRBJ1-1, reads EADIYQTPRYLVIGTGKKITLECSQTMGHDKMYWYQQDPGMELHLIHYSYGVNSTEKGDLSSESTVSRIRTEHFPLTLESARPSHTSQYLCASSVLRETTEAFFGQGTRLTVV.

The rearrangement joins TRBV7-9 to TRBJ2-7; 9 bases line up with TRBD2. V dropped 5 bases and J dropped 3; count of bases not matched to a gene: 11. The CDR3 contains 16 residues. Germline CDR1 is SEHNR and CDR2 is FQNEAQ (reference sequence). The CDR3 sequence is CASSASGTSIFYEQYF. The CDR3 nucleotides are TGTGCCAGCAGCGCCTCCGGGACTAGCATTTTCTACGAGCAGTACTTC.

The chain is built from TRBV7-6 and TRBJ2-5; possibly TRBD1 for D (6 bases). Germline assignment: CDR1 SGHVS and CDR2 FNYEAQ. CDR3 length: 14 amino acids. Trimming took off 2 bases at V and 2 bases at J, with 9 bases between the two ends. CDR3 sequence: CASSLQGIQETQYF. The CDR3 bases are TGTGCCAGCAGCTTACAGGGGATTCAAGAGACCCAGTACTTC.

V usage is TRBV5-4 and J usage is TRBJ2-3, with 11 positions matching TRBD2. CDR3 length: 16 amino acids. CDR1 is SGHNT, CDR2 YYREEE, per germline (reference sequence). With V trimmed by 3 bases and J by 2 bases, 5 bases remained unmatched. CDR3 coding DNA: TGTGCCAGCAGCTACGGACTAGCGGGTGACACAGATACGCAGTATTTT. Translation: CASSYGLAGDTDTQYF.

The chain couples TRBV7-8 to TRBJ2-7, with TRBD1 as a possible D gene (6 bases). CDR1 SGHVS and CDR2 FQNEAQ come from the germline V gene. V was pared by 5 bases and J by 6 bases, with 11 bases between. The CDR3 sequence is 12 residues long. The CDR3 spells CASSPPGVEQYF. DNA for the CDR3: TGTGCCAGCAGCCCCCCAGGGGTCGAGCAGTACTTC. The whole variable domain, filled in from reference TRBV7-8 and TRBJ2-7, reads GAGVSQSPRYKVAKRGQDVALRCDPISGHVSLFWYQQALGQGPEFLTYFQNEAQLDKSGLPSDRFFAERPEGSVSTLKIQRTQQEDSAVYLCASSPPGVEQYFGPGTRLTVT.

To note about this clone: Compared with germline, one end of the junction differs, possibly owing to a read error. V usage is TRBV2 and J usage is TRBJ1-4; 10 bases line up with TRBD1. Germline V gene data show CDR1 as SNHLY and CDR2 as FYNNEI. This CDR3 contains 18 residues. The CDR3 protein is CASSEGTGAYGGDEKLFF. As DNA, the CDR3 is TGTGCCAGCAGCGAAGGGACAGGGGCTTATGGTGGTGATGAAAAACTGTTTTTT.

The V gene is TRBV19, the J gene TRBJ1-1; D is possibly TRBD1 (6 bases). The germline V gene encodes CDR1 LNHDA and CDR2 SQIVND (reference sequence). The CDR3 consists of 13 residues. Trimming left V 4 bases short and J 3 bases short, with 9 bases between. CDR3 residues: CASSTQGDTEAFF. The CDR3 coding sequence is TGTGCCAGTAGTACACAGGGCGACACTGAAGCTTTCTTT.

The CDR3 nucleotides are TGTGCCAGCAGTAATCCGGGACAGGGCTACACCTTC. Protein: CASSNPGQGYTF. The V and J genes are TRBV6-5 and TRBJ1-2, with TRBD1 matching 7 bases. With 5 bases clipped from V and 8 bases from J, the junction kept 5 bases outside the gene matches. This CDR3 has 12 residues. In germline, CDR1 is MNHEY, CDR2 SVGAGI.

This sequence joins TRBV3-1 (or the pseudogene TRBV3-2) and TRBJ1-3; D not resolved. The CDR3 is made up of 12 amino acids. The ends were cut back, 0 bases at V and 9 bases at J, with 6 bases in the middle. The germline V gene encodes CDR1 LGHDT and CDR2 YNNKEL (reference sequence). The CDR3 DNA sequence: TGTGCCAGCAGCCAAGACCAGGTCACCATATATTTT. Encoded protein: CASSQDQVTIYF.

The V gene is TRBV6-5, the J gene TRBJ1-2, with a tentative D call TRBD1 (6 bases). CDR1 is MNHEY and CDR2 is SVGAGI in the germline V gene. The CDR3 runs 13 residues. V was trimmed by 10 bases and J by 3 bases, leaving 15 bases between them. CDR3 DNA sequence: TGTGCCATACTTAAGGACAGCGACTATGGCTACACCTTC. Translation gives CAILKDSDYGYTF.

This chain connects TRBV7-6 to TRBJ2-3; a possible D gene is TRBD2 (5 bases). This CDR3 region has 18 residues. Trimming removed 1 base from V and 1 base from J, with 18 bases in between. Germline V gives CDR1 SGHVS, CDR2 FNYEAQ. CDR3 loop: CASSLVPRTYRGTDTQYF. In DNA, the CDR3 is TGTGCCAGCAGCTTAGTTCCCCGGACTTACCGGGGCACAGATACGCAGTATTTT.

The J gene is TRBJ1-4, the V gene TRBV3-1 (or the pseudogene TRBV3-2), with 10 bases that match TRBD1. This CDR3 spans 14 amino acids. Per germline, CDR1 LGHDT and CDR2 YNNKEL (reference sequence). The trim removed 5 bases at V and 8 bases at J, leaving 5 bases unmatched. The chain's CDR3 is CASSWDRGDEKLFF. For the CDR3, the DNA is TGTGCCAGCAGCTGGGACAGGGGAGACGAAAAACTGTTTTTT.

The chain employs TRBV7-9 and TRBJ2-1, with unresolved D. Germline loops: CDR1 SEHNR, CDR2 FQNEAQ (reference sequence). The CDR3 totals 12 residues. V was cut by 4 bases and J by 10 bases, with 11 bases left in between. This CDR3 is CASSSSPPEQFF. CDR3 nucleotides: TGTGCCAGCAGCTCGTCCCCCCCGGAGCAGTTCTTC.

This clone was seen only a few times. The rearrangement uses TRBV11-2 and TRBJ1-3; TRBD1 matches at 8 bases. In germline, CDR1 is SGHAT, CDR2 FQNNGV. This CDR3 has 16 amino acids. V shed 5 bases and J 1 base; nucleotides not matched to a gene: 7. CDR3 amino acids: CASSTGGIGSGNTIYF. The CDR3 coding sequence is TGTGCCAGCAGCACAGGGGGGATAGGTTCTGGAAACACCATATATTTT. The complete variable domain, with remaining parts taken from reference TRBV11-2 and TRBJ1-3, reads EAGVAQSPRYKIIEKRQSVAFWCNPISGHATLYWYQQILGQGPKLLIQFQNNGVVDDSQLPKDRFSAERLKGVDSTLKIQPAKLEDSAVYLCASSTGGIGSGNTIYFGEGSWLTVV.

By proportion, this clone is medium-sized. The rearrangement links TRBV3-1 (or the pseudogene TRBV3-2) to TRBJ2-3, with D possibly TRBD2 on 7 matching bases. Germline assignment: CDR1 LGHDT and CDR2 YNNKEL (reference sequence). CDR3 length: 15 residues. V gave up 1 base and J gave up 2 bases, with 10 bases separating them. CDR3 DNA sequence: TGTGCCAGCAGCCAAGGGGGGGGCCACACAGATACGCAGTATTTT. Translating it yields CASSQGGGHTDTQYF.

The chain carries TRBV27 and TRBJ1-1, with D perhaps matching TRBD1 (5 bases). The CDR3 totals 15 residues. V was trimmed by 2 bases and J by 3 bases, leaving 13 bases between them. Germline CDR1 and CDR2: MNHEY and SMNVEV (reference sequence). CDR3 nucleotides: TGTGCCAGCAGTTTAGAGCGGGGGAGGCACACTGAAGCTTTCTTT. Amino acids: CASSLERGRHTEAFF.

V usage is TRBV19 and J usage is TRBJ2-7; 9 nucleotides match TRBD2. The CDR3 contains 14 residues. With V trimmed by 2 bases and J by 1 base, 0 bases remained unmatched. In germline, CDR1 is LNHDA, CDR2 SQIVND (reference sequence). CDR3 bases: TGTGCCAGTAGTATAACTAGCGGGTCCTACGAGCAGTACTTC. Protein sequence: CASSITSGSYEQYF.